One sample yielded the 8 T cell receptor beta chains listed below, sequenced in a study of cytomegalovirus exposure and HLA in healthy donors. The study ran its PCR with 60 Vbeta and 13 Jbeta primers. Some clones are missing from TCRdb's copy, which holds only in-frame ones; the method was immunoSEQ multiplex PCR. Among some 130,000 clones listed, over 60% were seen once. Sample: PBMCs. The receptors here all came from a male donor in good health and CMV-seropositive.

The rearrangement uses TRBV7-6 and TRBJ2-3; 9 positions match TRBD2. Germline CDR1 reads SGHVS; CDR2 reads FNYEAQ. This CDR3 comprises 17 residues. Trimming took 3 bases from V and 8 from J; bases not matched to a gene: 15. CDR3: CASSLDHSGGGFGTQYF. The CDR3 nucleotides are TGTGCCAGCAGCTTGGACCATAGCGGGGGAGGGTTTGGTACGCAGTATTTT. The full variable domain, completed using reference TRBV7-6 and TRBJ2-3, is GAGVSQSPRYKVTKRGQDVALRCDPISGHVSLYWYRQALGQGPEFLTYFNYEAQQDKSGLPNDRFSAERPEGSISTLTIQRTEQRDSAMYRCASSLDHSGGGFGTQYFGPGTRLTVL.

This chain connects TRBV29-1 to TRBJ1-4; 12 bases are shared with TRBD1. This CDR3 spans 17 amino acids. Germline values: CDR1 SQVTM, CDR2 ANQGSEA. With 7 bases clipped from V and 5 bases from J, the junction kept 14 bases outside the gene matches. CDR3 coding DNA: TGCAGCGCCGGGGGAGTCTCCGGGACAGGGGGCAATGAAAAACTGTTTTTT. This sequence encodes CSAGGVSGTGGNEKLFF.

This chain connects TRBV28 to TRBJ1-5; D is uncertain. Germline CDR1 and CDR2: MDHEN and SYDVKM. The CDR3 is 15 amino acids. Trimming removed 7 bases at V and 0 bases at J, with 13 bases between. This CDR3 is CASTPGDYSNQPQHF. CDR3 coding DNA: TGTGCCAGCACCCCGGGAGATTATAGCAATCAGCCCCAGCATTTT.

Worth noting for this clone: One end of the junction fails to match germline, which may point to a read error. This chain connects TRBV15 to TRBJ2-3; TRBD2 is a possible D gene (5 bases). Germline V lookup: CDR1 LNHNV, CDR2 YYDKDF (reference sequence). This CDR3 region has 15 residues. CDR3 in amino acids: CATSGDTGYTDTQYF. The DNA for the CDR3 is TGTGCCACCAGCGGAGATACGGGGTACACAGATACGCAGTATTTT.

The chain joins TRBV11-2 to TRBJ2-7, with D possibly TRBD2 on 6 matching bases. CDR1 is SGHAT, CDR2 FQNNGV, per germline. CDR3 length: 15 amino acids. The V gene lost 4 bases and the J gene lost 0 bases, with 13 bases spanning the gap. The CDR3 bases are TGTGCCAGCAGCTCGCTGGCTAGCGCCTCCTACGAGCAGTACTTC. Translating gives CASSSLASASYEQYF.

The gene calls are TRBV5-1 and TRBJ2-1; 11 bases line up with TRBD2. Germline V gene data show CDR1 as SGHRS and CDR2 as YFSETQ. The CDR3 length is 23 residues. The ends lost 2 bases at V and 0 bases at J; junction bases unmatched: 22. The CDR3 loop reads CASSFPSSSGGIKRVSSYNEQFF. The CDR3 DNA sequence: TGCGCCAGCAGCTTTCCCTCCTCTAGCGGGGGGATAAAAAGGGTGAGCTCCTACAATGAGCAGTTCTTC.

This chain uses TRBV30 with TRBJ2-3; D unclear. The CDR3 runs to 10 residues. V was trimmed by 5 bases and J by 10 bases, leaving 10 bases between them. Looked up from germline, CDR1 is GTSNPN and CDR2 is SVGIG (reference sequence). CDR3 region: CAWGIVAQYF. Here the CDR3 DNA reads TGTGCCTGGGGCATTGTGGCGCAGTATTTT.

The chain uses TRBV30 and TRBJ1-2, with 7 bases lining up with TRBD1. V lost 3 bases to trimming and J lost 3 bases; unmatched junction nucleotides: 7. Germline values: CDR1 GTSNPN, CDR2 SVGIG (reference sequence). The CDR3 consists of 14 residues. The CDR3 loop is CAWRKQGSDYGYTF. In DNA form, the CDR3 reads TGTGCCTGGAGAAAACAGGGGTCGGACTATGGCTACACCTTC.